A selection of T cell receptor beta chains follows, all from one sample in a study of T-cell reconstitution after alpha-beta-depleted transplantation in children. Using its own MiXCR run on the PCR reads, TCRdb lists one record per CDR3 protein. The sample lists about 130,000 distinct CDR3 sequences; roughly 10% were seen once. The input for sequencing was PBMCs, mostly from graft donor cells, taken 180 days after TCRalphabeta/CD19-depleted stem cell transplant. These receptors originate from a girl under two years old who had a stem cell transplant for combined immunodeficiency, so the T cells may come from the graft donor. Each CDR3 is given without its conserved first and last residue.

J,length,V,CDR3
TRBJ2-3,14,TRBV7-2,ASSLRLAGGADTQY
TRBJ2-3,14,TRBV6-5,ASSFSGGRELNTQY
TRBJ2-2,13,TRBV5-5,ASSWAGRGTGELF
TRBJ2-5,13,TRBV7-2,ASSPGNLRMETQY
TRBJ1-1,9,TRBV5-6,ASSLLSEAF
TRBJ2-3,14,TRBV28,ASSFSGGYLTDTQY
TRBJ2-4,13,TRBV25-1,ASSASTGWLTIQY
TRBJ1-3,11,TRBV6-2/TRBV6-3,ASSYSGRNTIY
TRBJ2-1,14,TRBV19,ASSGGLAGSVNEQF
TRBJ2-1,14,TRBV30,AWSGHRDRVIYEQF
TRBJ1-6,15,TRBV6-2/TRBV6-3,ASSYRRQGTYNSPLH
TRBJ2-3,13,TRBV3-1,ASSPGTGTKDTQY
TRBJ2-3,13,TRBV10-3,AISEQGWGTDTQY
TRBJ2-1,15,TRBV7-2,ASSPRTSGGAYNEQF